These 3 T cell receptor beta chains were sequenced from one sample in a study of blood T cells in healthy people across ages. It was with a sample-barcoded 5' primer and a J-beta primer mix that a second PCR of about 6 to 12 cycles was run. TCRdb fed the 5' RACE reads into MiXCR, producing one record per CDR3 protein. The sample holds about 1,600,000 distinct CDR3 sequences, about 40% seen once. Sequencing was performed on blood. The origin of the receptors is a woman aged 18 to 35 in good health.

The chain has TRBV12-3 or TRBV12-4 and TRBJ2-4, with 10 bases matching TRBD2. The CDR3 spans 15 residues. Losses at the gene ends were 2 bases for V and 7 bases for J; bases not matched to a gene: 5. The CDR3 bases are TGTGCCAGCAGTTTAAGCGGGAGGGCAGGTAACATTCAGTACTTC. It is translated as CASSLSGRAGNIQYF.

The V gene is TRBV2, the J gene TRBJ1-5; 8 bases are a match to TRBD1. Germline V gene sequence: CDR1 SNHLY, CDR2 FYNNEI. With V trimmed by 4 bases and J by 4 bases, 9 bases remained unmatched. The CDR3 totals 16 residues. CDR3 region: CASSGQGAGWNQPQHF. The DNA of the CDR3 is TGTGCCAGCAGTGGGCAGGGGGCCGGGTGGAATCAGCCCCAGCATTTT.

There are a few counts of this clonotype. The chain couples TRBV12-3 or TRBV12-4 to TRBJ2-1; D gene ambiguous. Trimming took 5 bases from V and 0 from J, leaving 11 bases between them. The CDR3 is 15 residues long. DNA of the CDR3: TGTGCCAGCAGTCGTCAGGTGAGCTCCTACAATGAGCAGTTCTTC. Translated, it gives CASSRQVSSYNEQFF.